This T cell receptor beta chain comes out of a study of cytomegalovirus exposure and HLA in healthy donors. Assay used: immunoSEQ multiplex PCR; TCRdb lists only in-frame clones, some missing. In the table there are about 74,000 clones, around 95% of which are singletons. This CDR3 contains 17 residues. V lost 5 bases, J lost 3 bases, and 7 bases stayed unmatched. The germline CDR1 and CDR2 sequences are SEHNR and FQNEAQ (reference sequence). The receptor's source is a woman between 18 and 30 years old in good health and CMV-seropositive. The V gene is TRBV7-9, the J gene TRBJ2-1; 13 positions agree with TRBD2. The material sequenced was PBMCs. The CDR3 bases are TGTGCCAGCAGCCCCTATACTAGCGGGGGGGTCTACAATGAGCAGTTCTTC. Translation gives CASSPYTSGGVYNEQFF.